This T cell receptor beta chain was recorded in a study of blood T cell repertoires in COVID-19. Looked up from germline, CDR1 is MGHRA and CDR2 is YSYEKL. The CDR3 loop spans 14 amino acids. V lost 1 base, J lost 4 bases, and 10 bases lay in between. Per the authors' pipeline: The assay estimated nucleated cells by amplifying reference gene primers. Here immunoSEQ multiplex PCR was the method, and the copy in TCRdb shows in-frame clones only, minus some. Clone size and the V and J calls come from that table; the DNA yielded D and trimming. The sample comprises around 100,000 clones, over 75% of which are singletons, and 6% to 6.5% rests with the top ten.

The chain couples TRBV4-1 to TRBJ1-1; D possibly corresponds to TRBD1 (6 bases). Sequenced sample: peripheral blood. The receptor was derived from a human donor in a cohort sampled during active COVID-19. CDR3 sequence: CASSQAQGTTEAFF. The CDR3 region has the DNA TGCGCCAGCAGCCAAGCCCAGGGGACCACTGAAGCTTTCTTT.